The sequence of this TCR beta chain was determined in a study of cytomegalovirus exposure and HLA in healthy donors. The wider study: Among about 400 genotyped donors, roughly 80% fell in the Caucasian-associated ancestry cluster.

Study-wide results and caveats: Trimming of TCR beta V- and J-genes showed a link, identified in a later analysis, to a missense DCLRE1C variant. TCR beta chains numbering roughly 150 were designated cytomegalovirus-associated.

This CDR3 is 17 amino acids long. Germline loops: CDR1 SGHNT, CDR2 YENEEA. V lost 0 bases to trimming and J lost 10 bases, with 22 bases between them. In regard to this clone: The antigen remains undetermined.

It was with 60 Vbeta and 13 Jbeta primers that the PCR ran. Per the study methods: Later work found 80 million or so unique TCR beta chains, with approximately 12 million shared. Some clones are missing from TCRdb's copy, which holds only in-frame ones; the method was immunoSEQ multiplex PCR. V and J calls and clone size are those listed in that table; D and trimming were worked out from the DNA. The repertoire has some 140,000 clones, around 70% of them found once; the top ten carry about 2%. Sequenced material: PBMCs. The clonotype was recovered from a man aged 30 to 45 in good health and CMV-seronegative. The chain is built from TRBV11-3 and TRBJ2-1; a possible D gene is TRBD2 (6 bases). The CDR3 DNA reads as TGTGCCAGCAGCTTAGATCCGCCAGGGACTTTGGCATGGGAGCAGTTCTTC. This translates into CASSLDPPGTLAWEQFF.